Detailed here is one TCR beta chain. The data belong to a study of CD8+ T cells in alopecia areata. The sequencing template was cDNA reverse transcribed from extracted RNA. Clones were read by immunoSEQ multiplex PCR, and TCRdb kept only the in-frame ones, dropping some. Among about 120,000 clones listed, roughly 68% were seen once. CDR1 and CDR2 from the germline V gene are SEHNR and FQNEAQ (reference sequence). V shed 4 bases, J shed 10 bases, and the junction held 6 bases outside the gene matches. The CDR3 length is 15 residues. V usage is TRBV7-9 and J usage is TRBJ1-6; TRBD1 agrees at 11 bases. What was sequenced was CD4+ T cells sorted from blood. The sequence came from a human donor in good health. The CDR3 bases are TGTGCCAGCAGCTCCGGGACAGGGGGACGGTCACCCCTCCACTTT. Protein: CASSSGTGGRSPLHF.